This T cell receptor (beta chain) emerged from a study of blood T cells in healthy people across ages. PCR was performed a second time for roughly 7 to 11 cycles using a sample-barcoded 5' primer and a J-beta primer mix. TCRdb redid the calling of the 5' RACE reads with MiXCR, one entry per CDR3 protein. The sample lists about 1.8 million distinct CDR3 sequences, roughly 50% occurring once. This clonotype appeared a few times. The germline V and J ends were trimmed by 1 base and 5 bases, with 17 bases remaining between them. The CDR3 runs 16 residues. The chain is built from TRBV12-3 or TRBV12-4 and TRBJ2-5; either TRBD1 or TRBD2 may fit D (5 bases each). The TCR was taken from a woman aged 40 to 50 in good health. Source material: blood. CDR3 bases: TGTGCCAGCAGTTTAGAACTGCAGGGACGTCTGGAGACCCAGTACTTC. Protein sequence: CASSLELQGRLETQYF.